A single sample gave rise to the 28 T cell receptor beta chains below, sequenced in a study of T cell responses to AZD1222 COVID-19 vaccine. Only in-frame clones appear in the TCRdb table, and some are missing; sequencing was by immunoSEQ multiplex PCR. This table has 25,000 to 35,000 clones, around 90% appearing once. The material sequenced was peripheral blood, taken on day 0 of AZD1222 vaccination. These receptor sequences come from an adult in good health.

This clone was counted a single time. The chain combines TRBV7-9 with TRBJ1-2; perhaps TRBD1 as D (5 bases). The CDR3 contains 15 residues. The ends were cut back, 0 bases at V and 6 bases at J, with 14 bases in the middle. Germline CDR1 reads SEHNR; CDR2 reads FQNEAQ (reference sequence). The CDR3 coding sequence is TGTGCCAGCAGCTTAGCGGGGGGTCCGGCGGATGGCTACACCTTC. Translating gives CASSLAGGPADGYTF.

The chain employs TRBV6-6 and TRBJ1-3; D ambiguous. Trimming took off 4 bases at V and 5 bases at J, with 6 bases between the two ends. The CDR3 is made up of 12 amino acids. The germline V gene encodes CDR1 MNHNY and CDR2 SVGAGI (reference sequence). Written as DNA, the CDR3 is TGTGCCAGCAGTTCAGAGCGAAACACCATATATTTT. It encodes CASSSERNTIYF.

The V gene is TRBV5-1, the J gene TRBJ1-4; 7 bases match TRBD1. V trimming: 4 bases; J trimming: 8 bases; junction bases outside the gene matches: 5. Germline values: CDR1 SGHRS, CDR2 YFSETQ. The CDR3 consists of 13 residues. CDR3 amino acids: CASSKGAGEKLFF. The CDR3 DNA reads TGCGCCAGCAGCAAGGGGGCAGGGGAAAAACTGTTTTTT.

The chain joins TRBV6-5 to TRBJ2-3, with D possibly being TRBD1 (5 bases). Germline CDR1 is MNHEY and CDR2 is SVGAGI. Trimming took 2 bases from V and 3 from J, leaving 9 bases between them. The CDR3 runs 14 residues. CDR3 bases: TGTGCCAGCAGTTACCTCCAGGGAACAGATACGCAGTATTTT. The encoded protein is CASSYLQGTDTQYF.

This clone has only a few counts. The chain uses TRBV19 and TRBJ1-1, with 11 bases fitting TRBD1. Germline-derived CDR1 and CDR2 are LNHDA and SQIVND (reference sequence). CDR3 size: 14 residues. Unmatched junction bases numbered 4, after V lost 5 bases and J lost 5 bases. The chain's CDR3 is CASSPGTGGTEAFF. The DNA of the CDR3 is TGTGCCAGTAGTCCAGGGACAGGGGGAACTGAAGCTTTCTTT.

The rearrangement links TRBV28 to TRBJ2-7; weak D call: TRBD2 (6 bases). Germline V gives CDR1 MDHEN, CDR2 SYDVKM. The CDR3 runs 14 residues. V was trimmed by 2 bases and J by 3 bases, leaving 11 bases between them. This chain's CDR3 is CASSLIGGNYEQYF. The CDR3 DNA is TGTGCCAGCAGTTTAATCGGGGGAAACTACGAGCAGTACTTC.

The genes are TRBV7-9 and TRBJ2-7; maybe TRBD2 (5 bases). The length of the CDR3 is 15 residues. V was shortened by 0 bases and J by 2 bases, with 11 bases between the two germline ends. Germline values: CDR1 SEHNR, CDR2 FQNEAQ (reference sequence). CDR3 loop: CASSLARGYTYEQYF. The CDR3 DNA reads TGTGCCAGCAGCTTAGCGCGAGGGTACACCTACGAGCAGTACTTC.

The chain links TRBV5-1 to TRBJ2-5, with 8 nucleotides matching TRBD2. This CDR3 contains 12 residues. Losses at the gene ends were 6 bases for V and 5 bases for J; bases not matched to a gene: 3. From germline, CDR1 is SGHRS and CDR2 YFSETQ. CDR3 protein: CASTPGGETQYF. The CDR3 DNA follows: TGCGCCAGCACCCCGGGGGGGGAGACCCAGTACTTC. Using reference TRBV5-1 and TRBJ2-5 for the parts outside the CDR3, the full variable domain is KAGVTQTPRYLIKTRGQQVTLSCSPISGHRSVSWYQQTPGQGLQFLFEYFSETQRNKGNFPGRFSGRQFSNSRSEMNVSTLELGDSALYLCASTPGGETQYFGPGTRLLVL.

J is TRBJ2-2 and V is TRBV6-2 or TRBV6-3; TRBD1 matches 8 bases. In germline, CDR1 is MNHEY, CDR2 SVGEGT. This CDR3 contains 19 residues. The V gene end was trimmed by 6 bases and the J gene end by 1 base; junction bases not matched to a gene: 16. The CDR3 protein is CASSPGGPGTGVNTGELFF. The CDR3 nucleotides read TGTGCCAGCAGCCCTGGGGGTCCCGGGACAGGAGTGAACACCGGGGAGCTGTTTTTT.

This clone was picked up one time. This chain joins TRBV18 and TRBJ1-1; 11 nucleotides agree with TRBD1. J gave up 5 bases and V 0 bases, and 2 bases lay outside the gene matches. CDR3 length: 15 residues. From germline, CDR1 is KGHSH and CDR2 LQKENI. The CDR3 sequence: CASSPPGQGVTEAFF. CDR3 bases: TGTGCCAGCTCACCACCGGGACAGGGGGTAACTGAAGCTTTCTTT. Supplemented by reference TRBV18 and TRBJ1-1, the full variable domain reads NAGVMQNPRHLVRRRGQEARLRCSPMKGHSHVYWYRQLPEEGLKFMVYLQKENIIDESGMPKERFSAEFPKEGPSILRIQQVVRGDSAAYFCASSPPGQGVTEAFFGQGTRLTVV.

V usage is TRBV27 and J usage is TRBJ2-7, with 9 bases that match TRBD1. J lost 2 bases, V lost 6 bases, and 8 bases had no gene match. The germline CDR1 and CDR2 sequences are MNHEY and SMNVEV (reference sequence). The CDR3 sequence is 15 residues long. The CDR3 bases are TGTGCCAGCAGCCTCCGGGACAGGGTCACCTACGAGCAGTACTTC. Encoded protein: CASSLRDRVTYEQYF.

This rearrangement joins TRBV7-9 to TRBJ1-3; 8 nucleotides align to TRBD1. V gave up 3 bases and J gave up 0 bases; unmatched junction bases: 4. The CDR3 loop spans 16 amino acids. Germline values: CDR1 SEHNR, CDR2 FQNEAQ (reference sequence). The CDR3 region is CASSLGQDTSGNTIYF. The CDR3 DNA is TGTGCCAGCAGCTTGGGACAGGACACCTCTGGAAACACCATATATTTT.

The chain couples TRBV7-2 to TRBJ2-3, with no clear D. Trimming stripped 3 bases from V and 0 bases from J, with 7 bases between. Germline CDR1 and CDR2: SGHTA and FQGNSA. The CDR3 is 14 residues long. CDR3 amino acids: CASSFGPSTDTQYF. The CDR3 DNA sequence: TGTGCCAGCAGCTTTGGGCCAAGCACAGATACGCAGTATTTT. The full variable domain, completed using reference TRBV7-2 and TRBJ2-3, is GAGVSQSPSNKVTEKGKDVELRCDPISGHTALYWYRQSLGQGLEFLIYFQGNSAPDKSGLPSDRFSAERTGGSVSTLTIQRTQQEDSAVYLCASSFGPSTDTQYFGPGTRLTVL.

V gene TRBV7-9 combines with J gene TRBJ2-7, with TRBD1 matching over 7 bases. J lost 5 bases, V lost 0 bases, and 4 bases had no gene match. The CDR3 runs 14 residues. Germline V lookup: CDR1 SEHNR, CDR2 FQNEAQ (reference sequence). The DNA for the CDR3 is TGTGCCAGCAGCTTAGCCGAGGGGGCCCACGAGCAGTACTTC. This codes for CASSLAEGAHEQYF.

The chain employs TRBV5-1 and TRBJ2-1; perhaps TRBD2 as D (6 bases). V was clipped by 0 bases and J by 6 bases, with 13 bases between them. Looked up from germline, CDR1 is SGHRS and CDR2 is YFSETQ. CDR3 size: 15 residues. The CDR3 sequence is CASSLAPGATNEQFF. The CDR3 DNA follows: TGCGCCAGCAGCTTGGCCCCGGGAGCCACCAATGAGCAGTTCTTC.

The chain links TRBV18 to TRBJ1-6, with D possibly matching TRBD1 (6 bases). CDR1 is KGHSH, CDR2 LQKENI, per germline. V shed 0 bases and J shed 4 bases, with 13 bases lying between them. This CDR3 has 17 residues. The CDR3 here is CASSPPTGGLYNSPLHF. In nucleotides, the CDR3 is TGTGCCAGCTCACCACCGACCGGGGGCTTGTATAATTCACCCCTCCACTTT.

The chain recombines TRBV6-2 or TRBV6-3 with TRBJ2-1; D gene ambiguous. The germline V gene has CDR1 MNHEY and CDR2 SVGEGT. The CDR3 runs to 17 residues. V lost 4 bases, J lost 3 bases, and 19 bases lay in between. The CDR3: CASSFPSRRIDYNEQFF. CDR3 nucleotide sequence: TGTGCCAGCAGTTTTCCCAGCCGGCGCATAGACTACAATGAGCAGTTCTTC.

This chain connects TRBV6-6 to TRBJ2-4, with D perhaps TRBD2 (5 bases). Germline V CDR1 and CDR2: MNHNY, SVGAGI (reference sequence). V lost 5 bases and J 0 bases, leaving 17 bases between the germline ends. The length of the CDR3 is 17 residues. CDR3 protein: CASSPEGGPIAKNIQYF. DNA of the CDR3: TGTGCCAGCAGTCCAGAGGGTGGGCCAATAGCCAAAAACATTCAGTACTTC.

This chain uses TRBV5-1 with TRBJ1-4; D is ambiguous. Trimming removed 0 bases from V and 0 bases from J, with 12 bases in between. Looked up from germline, CDR1 is SGHRS and CDR2 is YFSETQ. This CDR3 is built from 17 residues. The CDR3 loop reads CASSLVPPSATNEKLFF. CDR3 DNA sequence: TGCGCCAGCAGCTTGGTACCTCCAAGTGCAACTAATGAAAAACTGTTTTTT.

This chain connects TRBV7-2 to TRBJ2-2, with 7 bases lining up with TRBD2. In germline, CDR1 is SGHTA, CDR2 FQGNSA. The CDR3 is made up of 14 amino acids. J lost 6 bases, V lost 3 bases, and 4 bases had no gene match. The CDR3, as DNA: TGTGCCAGCAGCTTTAGGGCGGGGGCCGGGGAGCTGTTTTTT. Translation gives CASSFRAGAGELFF.

V gene TRBV3-1 (or the pseudogene TRBV3-2) combines with J gene TRBJ2-3; no clear D gene. The CDR3 sequence is 12 residues long. The germline gives CDR1 LGHDT, CDR2 YNNKEL (reference sequence). V was trimmed by 6 bases and J by 4 bases, leaving 8 bases between them. CDR3 in DNA: TGTGCCAGCAGTCTAGGCGCAGATACGCAGTATTTT. Translated: CASSLGADTQYF.

V usage is TRBV27 and J usage is TRBJ2-6, with 8 bases that match TRBD1. Germline values: CDR1 MNHEY, CDR2 SMNVEV (reference sequence). CDR3 length equals 18 residues. Trimming at V came to 3 bases and at J to 0 bases, leaving 7 bases not matched to a gene. The CDR3 coding sequence is TGTGCCAGCAGTTTGAGACAGGGGAGTACCTCTGGGGCCAACGTCCTGACTTTC. Translated, it gives CASSLRQGSTSGANVLTF.

This rearrangement joins TRBV10-2 to TRBJ2-1, with 7 positions matching TRBD2. With V trimmed by 8 bases and J by 5 bases, 12 bases remained unmatched. This CDR3 region has 15 residues. Germline-derived CDR1 and CDR2 are WSHSY and SAAADI. For the CDR3, the DNA is TGCGCCAGCCGCGTCGCGGCGGGAGTCAACAATGAGCAGTTCTTC. Protein: CASRVAAGVNNEQFF.

The genes are TRBV7-2 and TRBJ2-2, with 9 positions matching TRBD1. Germline V CDR1 and CDR2: SGHTA, FQGNSA. V was clipped by 5 bases and J by 6 bases; unmatched bases: 7. The CDR3 has 15 amino acids. As DNA, the CDR3 is TGTGCCAGCAGCGCGGGACAGGGTAGATCCGGGGAGCTGTTTTTT. Translated, it gives CASSAGQGRSGELFF.

DNA for the CDR3: TGTGCCAGCAGCTCCCGGGGAGGACCCAGGGGCATTCAGTACTTC. Protein: CASSSRGGPRGIQYF. V is TRBV11-1 and J is TRBJ2-4; D may be TRBD1 or TRBD2 (6 bases each). Deletions cut 4 bases from V and 9 bases from J, with 19 bases between. The CDR3 contains 15 residues. Germline V gene sequence: CDR1 SGHAT, CDR2 FQDESV (reference sequence).

The chain combines TRBV2 with TRBJ2-7; 7 bases match TRBD1. Germline loops: CDR1 SNHLY, CDR2 FYNNEI. CDR3 length equals 14 residues. V lost 6 bases, J lost 1 base, and 6 bases stayed unmatched. For the CDR3, the DNA is TGTGCCAGCAGGGCCGGGACAGCATCCTACGAGCAGTACTTC. Amino acids: CASRAGTASYEQYF.

The V call is TRBV9, the J call TRBJ1-5; D perhaps matches TRBD1 (6 bases). Germline V CDR1 and CDR2: SGDLS, YYNGEE. The CDR3 has 18 residues. V gave up 0 bases and J gave up 2 bases, with 18 bases separating them. CDR3 coding DNA: TGTGCCAGCAGCGTAGCTACGGGGGGCCGTAGGGGCAATCAGCCCCAGCATTTT. This sequence encodes CASSVATGGRRGNQPQHF.

The chain combines TRBV6-6 with TRBJ1-5; 7 nucleotides agree with TRBD1. The CDR3 is 16 amino acids. The V gene's germline CDR1 is MNHNY and CDR2 SVGAGI (reference sequence). V shed 6 bases, J shed 0 bases, and the junction held 8 bases outside the gene matches. CDR3 DNA sequence: TGTGCCAGCAGACCCGGCGACAGGGTTAGCAATCAGCCCCAGCATTTT. Amino acid sequence: CASRPGDRVSNQPQHF.